This T cell receptor (beta chain) was obtained from a study of blood T cell repertoires in COVID-19. Overall study context: Samples taken during acute and convalescent COVID-19 were collected in the United States, Italy and Spain. The cDNA or gDNA used as material had been derived from T cells, B-cell-depleted T cells, or PBMCs.

V shed 8 bases and J shed 1 base, with 8 bases lying between them. The CDR3 loop spans 13 amino acids. CDR1 and CDR2 (germline): MNHEY, SVGAGI. Original processing notes: Reference gene primer amplification gave nucleated cell count estimates. TCRdb keeps only in-frame clones here, not all; method: immunoSEQ multiplex PCR. V and J calls and clone size are those listed in that table; D and trimming were worked out from the DNA. The sample yields roughly 140,000 clones, approximately 85% seen once. Seattle researchers signed up patients amid active infection and tracked them longitudinally. The sequenced material came from peripheral blood. The chain has TRBV6-5 and TRBJ2-2, with D possibly matching TRBD2 (5 bases). The receptor was derived from a woman aged 55 to 70 with COVID-19, enrolled during active disease. Written as DNA, the CDR3 is TGTGCCAGCCCCGGGAAGAACACCGGGGAGCTGTTTTTT. Encoded protein: CASPGKNTGELFF.